This entry lists 11 T cell receptor beta chains sequenced from one sample in a study of blood T cell repertoires in COVID-19. Sequencing was performed with immunoSEQ multiplex PCR; in TCRdb, only in-frame clones are kept and a portion is missing. The sample contains about 120,000 clones, over 75% of which appear only once. Sequenced material: peripheral blood. The source of these receptors is a man aged 80 or over with acute or convalescent COVID-19.

The chain couples TRBV15 to TRBJ2-3; D perhaps matches TRBD2 (5 bases). V was cut by 1 base and J by 5 bases, with 7 bases left in between. The CDR3 is 13 amino acids. The germline CDR1 and CDR2 sequences are LNHNV and YYDKDF (reference sequence). CDR3 coding DNA: TGTGCCACCAGCAGAGCAGCGGTAGATACGCAGTATTTT. Translation: CATSRAAVDTQYF. The full variable domain, its missing parts supplied by reference TRBV15 and TRBJ2-3, is DAMVIQNPRYQVTQFGKPVTLSCSQTLNHNVMYWYQQKSSQAPKLLFHYYDKDFNNEADTPDNFQSRRPNTSFCFLDIRSPGLGDTAMYLCATSRAAVDTQYFGPGTRLTVL.

The chain carries TRBV18 and TRBJ1-1, with 8 positions matching TRBD1. This CDR3 spans 17 amino acids. V gave up 0 bases and J gave up 1 base; unmatched junction bases: 7. Germline-derived CDR1 and CDR2 are KGHSH and LQKENI. The CDR3 bases are TGTGCCAGCTCACCACCGAGGCCAGGGGGCAGGAACACTGAAGCTTTCTTT. It codes for CASSPPRPGGRNTEAFF.

The sample holds a few counts of this clone. CDR3 residues: CASSLKLAGGETQYF. CDR3 nucleotide sequence: TGTGCCAGCAGCTTGAAACTAGCGGGAGGGGAGACCCAGTACTTC. The rearrangement joins TRBV5-4 to TRBJ2-5, with TRBD2 matching 13 bases. Germline CDR1 reads SGHNT; CDR2 reads YYREEE (reference sequence). The ends lost 1 base at V and 5 bases at J; junction bases unmatched: 2. The CDR3 is made up of 15 amino acids. The entire variable domain, with the rest obtained from reference TRBV5-4 and TRBJ2-5, is as follows: ETGVTQSPTHLIKTRGQQVTLRCSSQSGHNTVSWYQQALGQGPQFIFQYYREEENGRGNFPPRFSGLQFPNYSSELNVNALELDDSALYLCASSLKLAGGETQYFGPGTRLLVL.

The V gene is TRBV4-1, the J gene TRBJ1-6; TRBD1 matches at 9 bases. This CDR3 has 19 amino acids. J was trimmed by 0 bases and V by 0 bases; bases with no gene match: 6. Germline CDR1 reads MGHRA; CDR2 reads YSYEKL. This CDR3 reads CASSQDRGTGSSYNSPLHF. In DNA form, the CDR3 reads TGCGCCAGCAGCCAAGATAGGGGGACAGGGAGCTCCTATAATTCACCCCTCCACTTT.

CDR3 coding DNA: TGTGCCAGCAGTTCAGGACAGGGGAACACACCCCTCCACTTT. Translated: CASSSGQGNTPLHF. V gene TRBV6-5 combines with J gene TRBJ1-6, with 9 bases lining up with TRBD1. The CDR3 covers 14 residues. The germline CDR1 and CDR2 sequences are MNHEY and SVGAGI. The junction had 6 bases not matched to a gene; V was cut back by 4 bases and J by 11 bases.

This chain connects TRBV2 to TRBJ2-6; D unclear. Germline CDR1 is SNHLY and CDR2 is FYNNEI. The CDR3 covers 14 residues. V was cut by 7 bases and J by 1 base, with 8 bases left in between. The CDR3 sequence: CASTVQSGANVLTF. The CDR3 DNA reads as TGTGCCAGCACAGTACAGTCTGGGGCCAACGTCCTGACTTTC.

In this sample, this clone turned up a few times. V usage is TRBV2 and J usage is TRBJ1-5, with a tentative D call TRBD1 (6 bases). Germline V lookup: CDR1 SNHLY, CDR2 FYNNEI. V gave up 3 bases and J gave up 7 bases, with 10 bases separating them. CDR3 length: 13 residues. In nucleotides, the CDR3 is TGTGCCAGCAGTGAGGGGCAGGGGCAGCCCCAGCATTTT. It codes for CASSEGQGQPQHF.

The rearrangement links TRBV19 to TRBJ2-1; 9 bases fit TRBD1. Germline V gene data show CDR1 as LNHDA and CDR2 as SQIVND (reference sequence). Trimming removed 6 bases from V and 8 bases from J; junction bases left unmatched: 5. The CDR3 sequence is 13 residues long. This CDR3 is CASRRDREYEQFF. The DNA for the CDR3 is TGTGCCAGTAGGAGGGACAGGGAGTATGAGCAGTTCTTC.

This rearrangement joins TRBV15 to TRBJ1-5; 8 bases are shared with TRBD1. Germline CDR1 is LNHNV and CDR2 is YYDKDF (reference sequence). The length of the CDR3 is 15 residues. The V and J ends lost 3 bases and 6 bases, in that order; junction bases with no gene match: 7. CDR3 sequence (DNA): TGTGCCACCAGCAGGGACAGGGTTTCGAGTCAGCCCCAGCATTTT. Its protein product is CATSRDRVSSQPQHF.

This chain links TRBV12-2 with TRBJ2-7; whether TRBD2, the table's D call, matches the DNA was not checked. TRBV12-2 has pseudogene status. The CDR3 has 19 amino acids. CDR3 residues: CASRFPGLAGVFYPYEQYF. The CDR3 coding sequence is TGTGCAAGTCGCTTCCCGGGACTAGCGGGAGTTTTTTACCCCTACGAGCAGTACTTC.

This chain joins TRBV6-5 and TRBJ2-3; TRBD2 aligns across 10 bases. Germline loops: CDR1 MNHEY, CDR2 SVGAGI. The CDR3 loop spans 15 amino acids. The CDR3 nucleotides are TGTGTTACCCAGCGGGAGGGCTATAGCACAGATACGCAGTATTTT. Amino acids: CVTQREGYSTDTQYF.